This T cell receptor beta chain appears in the sequencing data of a study of blood T cell repertoires in COVID-19 (dated by TCRdb to 2018 to 2020). Notes on the research overall: The collaborator samples originated in the United States, Italy and Spain and spanned the acute and convalescent phases of COVID-19. Samples came from the ongoing ImmuneRACE study (first 160 participants) plus 1,254 subjects from 6 global collaborators. The dataset comprised deeply sampled blood TCRbeta repertoires from subjects exposed to, actively infected with, or recovered from COVID-19. Where available, HLA class I and class II types were obtained from metadata supplied by the sample provider rather than from assay-based typing. The sample metadata nearly always contained a de-identified subject ID, COVID-19 status, age in years and sex. The material from the prospective study consisted of cDNA or gDNA derived from T cells, B-cell-depleted T cells, or PBMCs. The repertoires were released in a freely available public database intended as a resource for research on the immune response to SARS-CoV-2.

The trim is 6 bases for V and 5 bases for J, with a gap of 7 bases between the germline ends. The CDR3 holds 12 amino acids from the cysteine to the phenylalanine. CDR3 DNA only is kept here, 36 bases in frame from base 1. The collaborating institutions used their own protocols to collect whole blood in K2EDTA tubes. For TCRbeta analysis, collaborator samples were shipped as frozen whole blood, as isolated PBMCs, or as DNA extracted from either sample type. TCRbeta CDR3 regions were amplified from genomic DNA by means of the immunoSEQ Assay, a bias-controlled multiplex PCR. Regarding the original processing steps: Nucleated cell counts per sample were estimated from amplification of reference gene primers within the assay. To quantify the absolute abundance of each unique TCRbeta CDR3 rearrangement, sequence reads were collapsed and filtered. For each sample, productive Simpson clonality was calculated as the square root of Simpson's diversity index across productive rearrangements. TCRdb took this table from immuneACCESS and kept in-frame rearrangements with V and J called. Such tables lack part of the clones; where checked against another copy, unresolved V genes explain under half of the gap, and the rest is unexplained. That table supplies the V and J calls and clone size; D and trimming were determined from the DNA. The sample has 270,000 or so clones on record, around 81% of them singletons. The top ten clonotypes cover around 3% of the sample.

Paper-wide results and their limitations: The quantity of clinical and demographic metadata differed by source and by participant and was supplied without curation.

In this sample, this clone turned up once. Its antigen specificity is not known. There are no base qualities to consult, and no much larger clone falls within one base. This chain joins TRBV12-3 or TRBV12-4 to TRBJ1-4, with the D segment identity uncertain. Sequencing was performed on peripheral blood. This receptor was obtained from a woman in her fifties or sixties with active or convalescent COVID-19. The CDR3 region: CASRDSNEKLFF. The nucleotides are TGTGCCAGCAGGGACTCAAATGAAAAACTGTTTTTT.